The 11 T cell receptor beta chains below come from one sample, sequenced in a study of T cells in tuberculosis. Clones were sequenced by immunoSEQ multiplex PCR, and TCRdb holds only the in-frame ones, with some missing. This table holds 31,000 or so clones, 86% found once. Indicated time point: new active TB diagnosis, blood taken before or within 7 days of starting treatment. The source material was PBMCs, sampled at tuberculosis diagnosis. The source is an adult with tuberculosis.

This clone was recorded a few times. The chain couples TRBV19 to TRBJ1-3; TRBD1 agrees at 7 bases. This CDR3 contains 14 residues. Germline V gene sequence: CDR1 LNHDA, CDR2 SQIVND (reference sequence). Unmatched junction bases numbered 3, after V lost 5 bases and J lost 2 bases. CDR3 amino acids: CASSADRAGNTIYF. In nucleotides, the CDR3 is TGTGCCAGTAGTGCCGACAGGGCTGGAAACACCATATATTTT.

V is TRBV19 and J is TRBJ2-3, with a weak D call TRBD2 (6 bases). Germline CDR1 is LNHDA and CDR2 is SQIVND (reference sequence). The ends were cut back, 6 bases at V and 5 bases at J, with 9 bases in the middle. The CDR3 runs 12 residues. CDR3 coding DNA: TGTGCCAGTAGCGAGACTAGAGATACGCAGTATTTT. Translation gives CASSETRDTQYF.

The V call is TRBV6-1, the J call TRBJ2-3; D gene uncertain. V was cut by 3 bases and J by 0 bases, with 13 bases left in between. Germline CDR1 and CDR2: MNHNS and SASEGT. The CDR3 covers 16 residues. CDR3 residues: CASSESYPGSTDTQYF. CDR3 bases: TGTGCCAGCAGTGAGTCGTATCCCGGGAGCACAGATACGCAGTATTTT.

The chain uses TRBV7-9 and TRBJ2-7; 9 bases align to TRBD1. The CDR3 spans 15 residues. Germline V gene sequence: CDR1 SEHNR, CDR2 FQNEAQ (reference sequence). V trimming: 1 base; J trimming: 3 bases; junction bases outside the gene matches: 4. The CDR3 DNA reads TGTGCCAGCAGCTTAGACAGGGGGCTAAGCTACGAGCAGTACTTC. Protein: CASSLDRGLSYEQYF.

The chain joins TRBV27 to TRBJ1-2; TRBD1 matches at 7 bases. This CDR3 is 15 amino acids long. Germline V gene data show CDR1 as MNHEY and CDR2 as SMNVEV (reference sequence). J lost 0 bases, V lost 5 bases, and 6 bases had no gene match. CDR3 sequence: CASSPPGQPNYGYTF. The CDR3 DNA sequence: TGTGCCAGCAGTCCACCGGGACAGCCTAACTATGGCTACACCTTC.

This clone was counted a single time. The same CDR3 also results from other DNA sequences found in this sample. The chain employs TRBV20-1 and TRBJ2-7; a possible D gene is TRBD1 (6 bases). The CDR3 length is 11 residues. The germline V gene encodes CDR1 DFQATT and CDR2 SNEGSKA (reference sequence). V dropped 6 bases and J dropped 1 base, with 7 bases sitting between them. The CDR3 DNA is TGCAGTGCCACAGGGTCCTACGAGCAGTACTTC. Translation gives CSATGSYEQYF.

The CDR3 DNA reads as TGTGCCAGTACCCTCGTGGGGGGTAAGGAAGCTTTCTTT. Its translation: CASTLVGGKEAFF. V usage is TRBV19 and J usage is TRBJ1-1; D possibly corresponds to TRBD1 (5 bases). The CDR3 loop spans 13 amino acids. Deletions cut 7 bases from V and 8 bases from J, with 17 bases between. Germline assignment: CDR1 LNHDA and CDR2 SQIVND (reference sequence).

This clone has only a few counts. The chain recombines TRBV5-4 with TRBJ2-1; weak D call: TRBD2 (5 bases). Germline CDR1 is SGHNT and CDR2 is YYREEE (reference sequence). The CDR3 consists of 14 residues. Trimming pared 1 base from V and 0 bases from J, leaving 5 bases between. The CDR3: CASSLRGSYNEQFF. DNA for the CDR3: TGTGCCAGCAGCTTGCGGGGCTCCTACAATGAGCAGTTCTTC.

V and J are TRBV30 and TRBJ1-1; 9 bases match TRBD1. Germline trimming cut 7 bases from V and 4 bases from J; bases unmatched to any gene: 10. This CDR3 region has 14 residues. Germline V CDR1 and CDR2: GTSNPN, SVGIG (reference sequence). This chain's CDR3 is CASQTGTGFTEAFF. The DNA for the CDR3 is TGTGCCTCCCAAACCGGGACAGGGTTCACTGAAGCTTTCTTT. Filled out from reference TRBV30 and TRBJ1-1, the complete variable domain reads SQTIHQWPATLVQPVGSPLSLECTVEGTSNPNLYWYRQAAGRGLQLLFYSVGIGQISSEVPQNLSASRPQDRQFILSSKKLLLSDSGFYLCASQTGTGFTEAFFGQGTRLTVV.

The V call is TRBV6-5, the J call TRBJ1-3, with D possibly matching TRBD1 (6 bases). Germline loops: CDR1 MNHEY, CDR2 SVGAGI. The CDR3 loop spans 14 amino acids. Deletions cut 0 bases from V and 7 bases from J, with 10 bases between. CDR3 bases: TGTGCCAGCAGTTACTCGTCAGGGGCGAACACCATATATTTT. It yields the protein CASSYSSGANTIYF.

V usage is TRBV28 and J usage is TRBJ2-6; no clear D. The CDR3 runs to 16 residues. With 4 bases removed from V and 0 bases from J, the gap between germline ends came to 10 bases. The V gene's germline CDR1 is MDHEN and CDR2 SYDVKM. CDR3 coding DNA: TGTGCCAGCAGTTCCCCTCAGTCCTCTGGGGCCAACGTCCTGACTTTC. As protein: CASSSPQSSGANVLTF.